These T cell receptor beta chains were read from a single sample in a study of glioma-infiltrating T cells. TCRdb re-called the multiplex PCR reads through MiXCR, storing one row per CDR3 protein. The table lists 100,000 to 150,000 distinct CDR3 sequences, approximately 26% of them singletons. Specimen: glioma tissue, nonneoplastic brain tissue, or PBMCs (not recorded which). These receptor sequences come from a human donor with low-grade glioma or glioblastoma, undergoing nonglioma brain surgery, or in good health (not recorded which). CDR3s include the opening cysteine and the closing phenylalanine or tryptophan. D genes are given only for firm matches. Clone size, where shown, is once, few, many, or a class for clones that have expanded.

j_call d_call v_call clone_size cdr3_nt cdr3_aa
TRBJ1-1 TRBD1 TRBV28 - TGTGCCAGCAGTCCCCAGACAGGGGGTTACGCTGAAGCTTTCTTT CASSPQTGGYAEAFF
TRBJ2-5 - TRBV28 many TGTGCCAGCAGTTTATTCGGACAGTTTGAAGAGACCCAGTACTTC CASSLFGQFEETQYF
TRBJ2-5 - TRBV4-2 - TGTGCCAGCAGCCAAGATTGGGTCGGAGAGACCGAGTACTTC CASSQDWVGETEYF
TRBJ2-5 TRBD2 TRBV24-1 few TGTGCCACCAGTGATTTATCCCTAGCGGGGGGAGAGACCCAGTACTTC CATSDLSLAGGETQYF
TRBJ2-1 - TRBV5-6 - TGTGCCAGCAGCTTGTCGGTCCCGAATGAGCAGTTCTTC CASSLSVPNEQFF
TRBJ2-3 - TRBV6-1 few TGTGCCAGCTGGGGGGACATCTGGACAGATACGCAGTATTTT CASWGDIWTDTQYF
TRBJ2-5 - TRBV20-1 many TGCAGTGCCCCCATCGAGACGTACCAAGAGACCCAGTACTTC CSAPIETYQETQYF
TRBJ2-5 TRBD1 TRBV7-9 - TGTGCCAGCAGCTCAACTACAGGGGTTGGGACCCAGTACTTC CASSSTTGVGTQYF
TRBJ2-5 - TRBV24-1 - TGTGCCACCAGTGAACCCGCGGTAGGCGAAGAGGCCCAGTACTTC CATSEPAVGEEAQYF
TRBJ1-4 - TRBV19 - TGTGCCACCACCGGGGACGTAACTAATGAAAAACTGTTTTTT CATTGDVTNEKLFF
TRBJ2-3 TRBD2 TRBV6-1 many TGTGCCAGCAGCGCCGGGACTAGCCCGCCGGATACGCAGTATTTT CASSAGTSPPDTQYF
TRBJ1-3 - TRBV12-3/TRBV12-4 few TGTGCCAGCAGAAATCAGGGACTCCCAGGAAACACCATATATTTT CASRNQGLPGNTIYF
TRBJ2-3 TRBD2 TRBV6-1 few TGTGCCAGCAGACCCATAGCGGGGGCCCGCACAGATACGCAGTATTTT CASRPIAGARTDTQYF
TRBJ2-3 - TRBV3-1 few TGTGCCAGCAGCCCCTTTGACACAGATACGCAGTATTTT CASSPFDTDTQYF
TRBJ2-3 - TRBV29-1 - TGCAGCGTTGCGGGGGCCACAGGTACGCAGTATTTT CSVAGATGTQYF
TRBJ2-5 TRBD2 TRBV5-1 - TGCGCCAGCAGCTTGTCCCGGGGGGGCCTATGGGAGACCCAGTACTTC CASSLSRGGLWETQYF
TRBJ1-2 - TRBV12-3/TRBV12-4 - TGTGCCAGCAGCCGAGGGGCGGGGTTCTATGGCTACACCTTC CASSRGAGFYGYTF